These 14 T cell receptor beta chains share one sample of origin, sequenced in a study of cytomegalovirus exposure and HLA in healthy donors. TCRdb's copy holds only in-frame clones and misses some; the assay was immunoSEQ multiplex PCR. The table shows about 150,000 clones, with just over 85% occurring only once. Sequencing was performed on PBMCs. These receptors were taken from a human donor in good health.

In its sample, this clone was seen a few times. The genes are TRBV5-4 and TRBJ2-2, with D hard to call. In germline, CDR1 is SGHNT, CDR2 YYREEE (reference sequence). The CDR3 covers 14 residues. With 2 bases removed from V and 4 bases from J, the gap between germline ends came to 9 bases. CDR3: CASSFQNTTGELFF. The CDR3 DNA reads TGTGCCAGCAGCTTCCAGAATACCACCGGGGAGCTGTTTTTT.

The sample holds one count of this clone. CDR3 residues: CASRMTENTEAFF. The CDR3 nucleotides are TGTGCCAGCAGGATGACAGAGAACACTGAAGCTTTCTTT. J is TRBJ1-1 and V is TRBV25-1; tentative D call: TRBD1 (5 bases). CDR1 MGHDK and CDR2 SYGVNS come from the germline V gene. This CDR3 comprises 13 residues. V lost 6 bases to trimming and J lost 1 base, with 9 bases between them.

The chain has TRBV27 and TRBJ1-2, with 7 nucleotides matching TRBD1. The V segment lost 6 bases and the J segment 2 bases; nucleotides outside the gene matches: 9. CDR1 and CDR2 (germline): MNHEY, SMNVEV (reference sequence). CDR3 length: 15 amino acids. CDR3 residues: CASRRQTGTNYGYTF. CDR3 bases: TGTGCCAGCAGACGACAGACAGGGACAAACTATGGCTACACCTTC.

This chain joins TRBV4-2 and TRBJ2-5; maybe TRBD2 (7 bases). V dropped 4 bases and J dropped 2 bases, with 20 bases sitting between them. CDR1 is LGHNA and CDR2 is YNFKEQ in the germline V gene. This CDR3 is 17 amino acids long. CDR3 DNA sequence: TGTGCCAGCAGCCGGACAGTCGGCGGGAGTGGTCAAGAGACCCAGTACTTC. It is translated as CASSRTVGGSGQETQYF.

With regard to this clone: The missing conserved phenylalanine or tryptophan at the end of this CDR3 makes a read error likely. The DNA is omitted, as the CDR3 cannot be located on it reliably, and the CDR3 follows TCRdb's listing. V usage is TRBV30 and J usage is TRBJ1-2. The CDR3 is 12 residues long, ends included. The germline CDR1 and CDR2 sequences are GTSNPN and SVGIG (reference sequence). CDR3: CAWSRLDGRTVS.

The chain links TRBV6-1 to TRBJ1-4, with D unresolved. Trimming shortened V by 1 base and J by 4 bases, and 13 bases separated the two germline ends. Germline CDR1 is MNHNS and CDR2 is SASEGT. This CDR3 has 16 amino acids. CDR3 residues: CASSEVREYYNEKLFF. The CDR3 DNA reads TGTGCCAGCAGTGAAGTCCGGGAGTACTATAATGAAAAACTGTTTTTT.

This chain links TRBV4-1 with TRBJ2-1; D unclear. The CDR3 covers 16 residues. Germline V CDR1 and CDR2: MGHRA, YSYEKL. Trimming took 4 bases from V and 6 from J, leaving 19 bases between them. CDR3 protein: CASSLVPGPQLNEQFF. DNA of the CDR3: TGCGCCAGCAGCCTAGTTCCGGGTCCTCAGCTCAATGAGCAGTTCTTC.

The V gene is TRBV6-1, the J gene TRBJ1-2; no clear D. V lost 5 bases and J 4 bases, leaving 5 bases between the germline ends. Germline values: CDR1 MNHNS, CDR2 SASEGT. There are 11 residues in the CDR3. CDR3 nucleotides: TGTGCCAGCAGTTATATCTATGGCTACACCTTC. This codes for CASSYIYGYTF.

This chain joins TRBV6-6 and TRBJ2-5, with 11 nucleotides matching TRBD2. V lost 6 bases and J lost 7; bases outside the gene matches: 4. Looked up from germline, CDR1 is MNHNY and CDR2 is SVGAGI (reference sequence). The CDR3 is made up of 13 amino acids. The CDR3 bases are TGTGCCAGCAGACTAGCGGGGGCGGGGACCCAGTACTTC. The encoded protein is CASRLAGAGTQYF.

The rearrangement uses TRBV18 and TRBJ2-2; D may be TRBD1 (6 bases). The V end was cut by 6 bases, the J end by 0 bases, with 11 bases between. The CDR3 is 15 amino acids. Germline V gene sequence: CDR1 KGHSH, CDR2 LQKENI. CDR3 DNA: TGTGCCAGCTCTCTACAGGGACCGAACACCGGGGAGCTGTTTTTT. This encodes CASSLQGPNTGELFF.

The chain is built from TRBV12-5 and TRBJ1-4; the match to TRBD1 covers 8 bases. This CDR3 has 19 amino acids. The V and J ends lost 6 bases and 2 bases, in that order; junction bases with no gene match: 17. Germline CDR1 is LGHNT and CDR2 is FRNRAP. CDR3 DNA sequence: TGTGCTAGTGGCCTTTCCAGGGGGCTCCGTTTCGCTACTAATGAAAAACTGTTTTTT. This sequence encodes CASGLSRGLRFATNEKLFF.

The rearrangement links TRBV19 to TRBJ1-3; D unclear. Germline assignment: CDR1 LNHDA and CDR2 SQIVND (reference sequence). The germline V and J ends were trimmed by 2 bases and 1 base, with 6 bases remaining between them. The CDR3 covers 14 residues. The CDR3, as DNA: TGTGCCAGTAGTATACTGGCTTCTGGAAACACCATATATTTT. It yields the protein CASSILASGNTIYF.

The V call is TRBV7-3, the J call TRBJ1-1, with D maybe TRBD1 (6 bases). V was pared by 5 bases and J by 0 bases, with 10 bases between. Germline V CDR1 and CDR2: SGHTA, FQGTGA. This CDR3 has 14 amino acids. CDR3 loop: CASSPGTLNTEAFF. DNA for the CDR3: TGTGCCAGCAGCCCCGGGACATTGAACACTGAAGCTTTCTTT.

The genes are TRBV28 and TRBJ2-3; tentatively, D is TRBD2 (6 bases). Germline values: CDR1 MDHEN, CDR2 SYDVKM. This CDR3 spans 15 amino acids. Trimming removed 6 bases from V and 4 bases from J, with 17 bases in between. Here the CDR3 DNA reads TGTGCCAGCAGCCAGGCGGGGCCAGCGGCAGATACGCAGTATTTT. This gives the protein CASSQAGPAADTQYF.